What follows describes a single T cell receptor beta chain. These data come from a study of shared clonotypes between healthy human individuals. Tens of thousands of T cell genomes, or roughly 200 ng DNA, went into the sorted-subset replicate PCRs. Per the original methods: Owing to the provision of junction-only sequences devoid of quality scores by immunoSEQ, filtering differed. Some clones are missing from TCRdb's copy, which holds only in-frame ones; the method was immunoSEQ multiplex PCR. V and J calls and clone size are copied from that table; D and trimming were computed from the DNA. The sample yields some 500,000 clones, about 96% seen once. The V segment lost 5 bases and the J segment 3 bases; nucleotides outside the gene matches: 4. Germline CDR1 is SGHTA and CDR2 is FQGTGA. CDR3 length: 16 residues. Donors had no recently reported acute infections or vaccinations and were HIV-negative. A CD45RA+ naive subset and a CD45RA-negative memory subset were split from CD4+ cells.

The chain has TRBV7-3 and TRBJ2-3, with 14 bases identical to TRBD2. This receptor was identified in a woman in her thirties in good health. The sequenced sample was naive CD4+ T cells sorted from blood. Stated subset: CD45RA+ positively selected. Here the CDR3 DNA reads TGTGCCAGCAGCGCAGGACTAGCGGGAGGTACAGATACGCAGTATTTT. Amino acids: CASSAGLAGGTDTQYF.